The entry below describes one TCR beta chain. TCRdb's copy holds only in-frame clones and misses some; the assay was immunoSEQ multiplex PCR. The data hold around 79,000 clones, with roughly nine tenths observed a single time. This specimen belongs to a study of OX40 agonist ivuxolimab in advanced cancers. Material: CD4+ or CD8+ T cells sorted from blood, obtained in a trial of the OX40 agonist ivuxolimab. The sequence was collected from an adult with an advanced solid tumor such as melanoma, head and neck, liver or kidney cancer.

CDR3 DNA sequence: TGTGCCAGCAGCTTAGGGTGGTTGGCAGACATGTACCAAGAGACCCAGTACTTC. The encoded protein is CASSLGWLADMYQETQYF. The gene calls are TRBV11-2 and TRBJ2-5; D is uncertain. Per germline, CDR1 SGHAT and CDR2 FQNNGV. The CDR3 contains 18 residues. V was trimmed by 1 base and J by 0 bases, leaving 18 bases between them.